This note documents a single TCR beta chain sequence. The antigen is unknown. The sample originates from a study of T cell repertoires in cytomegalovirus infection. Study information: Use of recently identified HLA-C-restricted and well-studied HLA-B-restricted CMV epitopes was part of the study. The public TCR beta signatures pointed to both CMV infection and matching HLA type.

TCRdb used MiXCR to reprocess the reads, holding one entry per CDR3 protein. This repertoire shows 450,000 to 650,000 distinct CDR3 sequences, about 39% found once; its top ten account for 40% to 60%. The V end lost 1 base, the J end lost 4 bases, and 9 bases lay between the germline ends. This CDR3 is 15 amino acids long. CDR1 is SGHRS and CDR2 is YFSETQ in the germline V gene. The receptor's source is a human donor in good health (CMV status not recorded). Some clones in this sample may be carry-over from other donors' samples. The J gene is TRBJ1-6, the V gene TRBV5-1, with no clear D. The sequencing used cultured PBMCs, collected from culture after CMV antigen stimulation. The CDR3 spells CASSLFTAYNSPLHF. Written as DNA, the CDR3 is TGCGCCAGCAGCTTGTTTACAGCTTATAATTCACCCCTCCACTTT.